This paragraph covers one T cell receptor beta chain sequence. The sample has other DNA sequences that encode this CDR3 too. TCRdb's copy holds only in-frame clones and misses some; the assay was immunoSEQ multiplex PCR. The sample lists 290,000 or so clones, over 75% occurring once. This record belongs to a study of blood T cell repertoires in COVID-19. Study as a whole: Donors in the United States, Italy and Spain gave samples during acute or convalescent COVID-19.

Participant ages covered about 18 to 100 years across approximately 25 US areas. Participants' own reports of clinical history determined their cohort assignment. Donors in Cohort 3 counted as recovered after two negative PCRs, clearance, or symptom resolution. Germline V gives CDR1 SGDLS, CDR2 YYNGEE. CDR3 length equals 16 residues. V gave up 2 bases and J gave up 3 bases; unmatched junction bases: 2. The source material was PBMCs or T cells enriched from blood (not recorded which). The rearrangement links TRBV9 to TRBJ2-2, with TRBD1 matching 12 bases. The receptor was derived from a woman younger than 45 who had recovered from COVID-19. The CDR3 region is CASSVRDRGHTGELFF. CDR3 in DNA: TGTGCCAGCAGCGTGCGGGACAGGGGGCACACCGGGGAGCTGTTTTTT.